Below are 15 T cell receptor beta chains sequenced from a single sample in a study of shared clonotypes between healthy human individuals. Only CD45RO-negative cells positively selected for CCR7 counted as naive CD8 cells, so terminally differentiated effector memory CD45RA+ cells were excluded. Profiling relied on immunoSEQ multiplex PCR, and the TCRdb table lists in-frame clones only, not all of them. This table holds about 590,000 clones, less than 97% found once. The sequenced material came from naive CD8+ T cells sorted from blood. The receptors were gathered from a woman in her twenties or thirties in good health.

J is TRBJ1-6 and V is TRBV7-8; TRBD1 aligns across 11 bases. Per the germline V gene, CDR1 is SGHVS and CDR2 is FQNEAQ. Trimming took 0 bases from V and 9 from J; bases not matched to a gene: 4. The CDR3 extends over 16 amino acids. This CDR3 is CASSLAGTGGSSPLHF. The DNA for the CDR3 is TGTGCCAGCAGCTTAGCGGGGACAGGGGGTAGTTCACCCCTCCACTTT.

With regard to this clone: Sequence at one end of the junction differs from germline and may be a read error. The sample holds other DNA sequences that translate to the same CDR3. This chain links TRBV6-5 with TRBJ1-2; D remains ambiguous. The CDR3 is 15 amino acids. Germline CDR1 and CDR2: MNHEY and SVGAGI. This CDR3 is CASSYSLSLPDGYTF. CDR3 nucleotide sequence: TGCGCCAGCAGTTACTCCCTATCCTTACCGGACGGCTACACCTTC.

This clone appeared a single time. The gene calls are TRBV27 and TRBJ2-2, with TRBD1 identical over 9 bases. The CDR3 covers 15 residues. V lost 4 bases and J lost 7; bases outside the gene matches: 7. Germline loops: CDR1 MNHEY, CDR2 SMNVEV (reference sequence). Written as DNA, the CDR3 is TGTGCCAGCAGTTGGAAAACAGGGGGCGGCGGGGAGCTGTTTTTT. This gives the protein CASSWKTGGGGELFF.

This rearrangement joins TRBV11-2 to TRBJ1-5, with TRBD1 identical over 9 bases. Trimming at V came to 4 bases and at J to 6 bases, leaving 4 bases not matched to a gene. CDR1 is SGHAT, CDR2 FQNNGV, per germline. CDR3 size: 14 residues. The CDR3 DNA is TGTGCCAGCAGCTATGACAGGGGGGGTCAGCCCCAGCATTTT. Protein product: CASSYDRGGQPQHF.

Here the CDR3 DNA reads TGTGCCAGCAGCTCCACCGTCGGGACGGGATCGGCCTACGAGCAGTACTTC. Protein product: CASSSTVGTGSAYEQYF. The chain employs TRBV11-2 and TRBJ2-7; D is possibly TRBD1 or TRBD2 (5 bases each). There are 17 residues in the CDR3. Germline CDR1 reads SGHAT; CDR2 reads FQNNGV. Trimming left V 4 bases short and J 2 bases short, with 21 bases between.

The chain carries TRBV21-1 and TRBJ2-1; the D segment call TRBD1 is taken from the table without a DNA check. TRBV21-1 is given as a pseudogene. CDR3 length equals 15 residues. CDR3 DNA: TGTGCCAGCAGCAAAGGTGCAGGGGGCTGCGATGAGCAGTTCTTC. Residues: CASSKGAGGCDEQFF.

The rearrangement joins TRBV11-2 to TRBJ2-1; D uncertain. Germline CDR1 and CDR2: SGHAT and FQNNGV. V dropped 5 bases and J dropped 5 bases, with 13 bases sitting between them. This CDR3 has 14 residues. For the CDR3, the DNA is TGTGCCAGCAGCCGCCTGGAGCGAAACAATGAGCAGTTCTTC. Amino acid sequence: CASSRLERNNEQFF.

J is TRBJ2-6 and V is TRBV6-6; D gene ambiguous. The germline gives CDR1 MNHNY, CDR2 SVGAGI (reference sequence). V was cut by 2 bases and J by 2 bases, with 7 bases left in between. The length of the CDR3 is 15 residues. CDR3 DNA sequence: TGTGCCAGCAGTTACGGAGCTACTGGGGCCAACGTCCTGACTTTC. Translated, it gives CASSYGATGANVLTF.

This sequence joins TRBV10-3 and TRBJ2-1, with 11 bases aligning to TRBD2. The CDR3 has 16 amino acids. J was trimmed by 8 bases and V by 11 bases; bases with no gene match: 17. Germline CDR1 and CDR2: ENHRY and SYGVKD. The CDR3 coding sequence is TGTGCCTCCCTCCCCGCGGGACTAGCGGCGAGAGATGAGCAGTTCTTC. Translating it yields CASLPAGLAARDEQFF.

This clone was counted a single time. The CDR3 region has the DNA TGTGCCAGCAGCCAAGGGAGATGGCCTAACTATGGCTACACCTTC. Its protein is CASSQGRWPNYGYTF. The gene calls are TRBV14 and TRBJ1-2; D gene unclear. Germline loops: CDR1 SGHDN, CDR2 FVKESK. Trimming removed 1 base from V and 0 bases from J, with 9 bases in between. This CDR3 comprises 15 residues.

V gene TRBV11-2 combines with J gene TRBJ2-1; D is uncertain. CDR3 length: 15 residues. Germline loops: CDR1 SGHAT, CDR2 FQNNGV. Trimming removed 1 base from V and 5 bases from J, with 12 bases in between. The chain's CDR3 is CASSLGITGNNEQFF. CDR3 nucleotide sequence: TGTGCCAGCAGCTTAGGTATCACGGGCAACAATGAGCAGTTCTTC. Filled out from reference TRBV11-2 and TRBJ2-1, the complete variable domain reads EAGVAQSPRYKIIEKRQSVAFWCNPISGHATLYWYQQILGQGPKLLIQFQNNGVVDDSQLPKDRFSAERLKGVDSTLKIQPAKLEDSAVYLCASSLGITGNNEQFFGPGTRLTVL.

The chain joins TRBV27 to TRBJ2-4; tentatively, D is TRBD2 (6 bases). Trimming removed 7 bases at V and 7 bases at J, with 11 bases between. Germline V gives CDR1 MNHEY, CDR2 SMNVEV (reference sequence). This CDR3 is built from 12 residues. CDR3 amino acids: CASKGGVNIQYF. DNA of the CDR3: TGTGCCAGCAAAGGAGGGGTTAACATTCAGTACTTC.

V and J are TRBV27 and TRBJ2-7; 7 bases are a match to TRBD2. Germline-derived CDR1 and CDR2 are MNHEY and SMNVEV (reference sequence). V shed 7 bases and J 3 bases; nucleotides not matched to a gene: 12. The CDR3 spans 15 residues. CDR3 in amino acids: CASKPSGEGIYEQYF. The CDR3 region has the DNA TGTGCCAGCAAACCGTCGGGGGAGGGGATCTACGAGCAGTACTTC.

This sequence joins TRBV19 and TRBJ2-7, with TRBD2 matching over 7 bases. The CDR3 totals 13 residues. V lost 6 bases and J lost 5; bases outside the gene matches: 7. Germline V gene sequence: CDR1 LNHDA, CDR2 SQIVND (reference sequence). The CDR3 DNA reads TGTGCCAGTAGCCTACTAGCGTTCGACGAGCAGTACTTC. Its translation: CASSLLAFDEQYF.

The rearrangement joins TRBV2 to TRBJ2-1, with TRBD1 as a possible D gene (5 bases). V shed 6 bases and J shed 3 bases, with 15 bases lying between them. This CDR3 spans 15 amino acids. Per the germline V gene, CDR1 is SNHLY and CDR2 is FYNNEI. The CDR3 DNA sequence: TGTGCCAGCAGCCCTGACCCCCAGGGCTACAATGAGCAGTTCTTC. Its protein product is CASSPDPQGYNEQFF.